The 21 T cell receptor beta chains given below trace back to one sample, sequenced in a study of blood T cell repertoires in COVID-19. Here immunoSEQ multiplex PCR was the method, and the copy in TCRdb shows in-frame clones only, minus some. Counted here are fewer than 350,000 clones, approximately 91% occurring once; the ten biggest clones make up about 1%. The sample was PBMCs or T cells enriched from blood (not recorded which). The receptors stem from a woman aged 25 to 39 who had recovered from COVID-19.

The chain joins TRBV5-6 to TRBJ1-2; TRBD1 matches 7 bases. In germline, CDR1 is SGHDT, CDR2 YYEEEE. The CDR3 runs to 13 residues. J was trimmed by 5 bases and V by 5 bases; bases with no gene match: 6. The CDR3 region is CASSIQGLYGYTF. The CDR3 DNA follows: TGTGCCAGCAGTATACAGGGGTTATATGGCTACACCTTC.

This clone has only one observation. The chain carries TRBV12-3 or TRBV12-4 and TRBJ1-5, with no clear D. The CDR3 runs to 13 residues. V was clipped by 1 base and J by 5 bases, with 6 bases between them. The CDR3 here is CASSLVEDQPQHF. CDR3 DNA sequence: TGTGCCAGCAGTTTAGTTGAGGATCAGCCCCAGCATTTT.

J is TRBJ2-7 and V is TRBV9; TRBD1 matches at 9 bases. CDR1 and CDR2 (germline): SGDLS, YYNGEE. J lost 5 bases, V lost 2 bases, and 8 bases had no gene match. The CDR3 is 15 amino acids. The CDR3 sequence is CASSVEGQGRDEQYF. CDR3 in DNA: TGTGCCAGCAGCGTTGAGGGACAGGGAAGGGACGAGCAGTACTTC.

The V gene is TRBV4-1, the J gene TRBJ1-5; D gene uncertain. From germline, CDR1 is MGHRA and CDR2 YSYEKL. The CDR3 is made up of 13 amino acids. V lost 4 bases and J lost 5, with 9 bases in between. CDR3 protein: CASSPDRDQPQHF. CDR3 bases: TGCGCCAGCAGCCCCGACCGGGATCAGCCCCAGCATTTT.

The chain couples TRBV9 to TRBJ2-1; D call uncertain. V lost 0 bases and J 4 bases, leaving 11 bases between the germline ends. CDR3 length equals 15 residues. CDR1 SGDLS and CDR2 YYNGEE come from the germline V gene. This CDR3 is CASSVGVSLYNEQFF. For the CDR3, the DNA is TGTGCCAGCAGCGTAGGAGTTTCTTTATACAATGAGCAGTTCTTC.

This chain connects TRBV30 to TRBJ1-6; D ambiguous. The CDR3 is made up of 10 amino acids. Looked up from germline, CDR1 is GTSNPN and CDR2 is SVGIG (reference sequence). Trimming shortened V by 5 bases and J by 15 bases, and 11 bases separated the two germline ends. The CDR3 region is CAWESRVLHF. For the CDR3, the DNA is TGTGCCTGGGAATCGCGCGTCCTCCACTTT.

This clone was observed a handful of times. The chain is built from TRBV2 and TRBJ1-3; D gene uncertain. CDR3 length: 14 amino acids. V lost 6 bases and J lost 7, with 16 bases in between. Germline assignment: CDR1 SNHLY and CDR2 FYNNEI. The CDR3 sequence is CASSEDLTRNTIYF. CDR3 DNA: TGTGCCAGCAGCGAGGACTTGACCAGGAACACCATATATTTT. The whole variable domain, filled in from reference TRBV2 and TRBJ1-3, reads EPEVTQTPSHQVTQMGQEVILRCVPISNHLYFYWYRQILGQKVEFLVSFYNNEISEKSEIFDDQFSVERPDGSNFTLKIRSTKLEDSAMYFCASSEDLTRNTIYFGEGSWLTVV.

This clone has only one observation. The chain uses TRBV5-1 and TRBJ2-5; D perhaps matches TRBD1 (6 bases). The CDR3 covers 13 residues. Trimming took 5 bases from V and 5 from J, leaving 13 bases between them. Germline-derived CDR1 and CDR2 are SGHRS and YFSETQ. CDR3 sequence reads: CASSLGARETQYF. CDR3 DNA: TGCGCCAGCAGTCTGGGGGCGCGGGAGACCCAGTACTTC.

The chain has TRBV6-2 or TRBV6-3 and TRBJ2-2; D is possibly TRBD1 (5 bases). This CDR3 has 14 amino acids. Germline-derived CDR1 and CDR2 are MNHEY and SVGEGT. Trimming pared 0 bases from V and 6 bases from J, leaving 8 bases between. CDR3 sequence reads: CASSYSPGPGELFF. The CDR3 region has the DNA TGTGCCAGCAGTTACTCTCCAGGGCCCGGGGAGCTGTTTTTT.

V is TRBV28 and J is TRBJ1-2; possible D gene TRBD1, 6 bases. This CDR3 has 16 residues. Trimming pared 3 bases from V and 8 bases from J, leaving 22 bases between. Germline CDR1 reads MDHEN; CDR2 reads SYDVKM. CDR3 sequence (DNA): TGTGCCAGCAGTTTGGTAGGGGTTCGGGGGGCGCCCGGCTACACCTTC. Its translation: CASSLVGVRGAPGYTF.

The V gene is TRBV23-1, the J gene TRBJ1-1; perhaps TRBD1 as D (6 bases). TRBV23-1 is noted as an ORF with a role that remains uncertain. Trimming cost V 7 bases and J 10 bases, with 10 bases left between them. The CDR3 contains 10 residues. CDR3 in amino acids: CASTLRGAFF. The CDR3 bases are TGCGCCAGCACCCTCAGGGGAGCTTTCTTT.

The chain has TRBV27 and TRBJ2-4, with 8 bases identical to TRBD2. Trimming removed 3 bases from V and 0 bases from J; junction bases left unmatched: 13. CDR1 and CDR2 from the germline V gene are MNHEY and SMNVEV (reference sequence). This CDR3 comprises 19 residues. CDR3 amino acids: CASSFRFLAGSGAKNIQYF. The CDR3 nucleotides read TGTGCCAGCAGTTTTCGTTTCTTAGCGGGAAGCGGAGCCAAAAACATTCAGTACTTC.

The chain carries TRBV19 and TRBJ2-2; TRBD2 aligns across 13 bases. V dropped 4 bases and J dropped 6; count of bases not matched to a gene: 8. CDR1 and CDR2 from the germline V gene are LNHDA and SQIVND (reference sequence). CDR3 length: 17 amino acids. This chain's CDR3 is CASSRGLAGVRAGELFF. CDR3 nucleotide sequence: TGTGCCAGTAGTAGAGGACTAGCGGGAGTCAGGGCCGGGGAGCTGTTTTTT.

This sequence joins TRBV29-1 and TRBJ2-1, with D perhaps TRBD2 (5 bases). V was clipped by 4 bases and J by 8 bases, with 9 bases between them. This CDR3 contains 11 residues. CDR1 and CDR2 from the germline V gene are SQVTM and ANQGSEA. CDR3: CSVGTRDEQFF. DNA of the CDR3: TGCAGCGTTGGGACGAGGGATGAGCAGTTCTTC.

Turning to this clone: The same CDR3 can be traced to other DNA sequences in this sample. This sequence joins TRBV28 and TRBJ1-2; D gene uncertain. Trimming stripped 5 bases from V and 8 bases from J, with 9 bases between. Germline-derived CDR1 and CDR2 are MDHEN and SYDVKM. CDR3 size: 11 residues. The chain's CDR3 is CASSLGGGYTF. The CDR3 nucleotides read TGTGCCAGCAGTCTGGGAGGAGGCTACACCTTC.

This sequence joins TRBV5-1 and TRBJ2-5, with TRBD2 matching 16 bases. Trimming took 4 bases from V and 5 from J; bases not matched to a gene: 5. The CDR3 covers 16 residues. Germline V gives CDR1 SGHRS, CDR2 YFSETQ. CDR3 in amino acids: CASSAGLAGGQETQYF. As DNA, the CDR3 is TGCGCCAGCAGCGCGGGACTAGCGGGGGGGCAGGAGACCCAGTACTTC.

The chain couples TRBV27 to TRBJ2-1; D is possibly TRBD2 (6 bases). The V and J ends lost 5 bases and 0 bases respectively, with 11 bases between them. The CDR3 consists of 15 residues. The germline V gene has CDR1 MNHEY and CDR2 SMNVEV (reference sequence). The CDR3 DNA follows: TGTGCCAGCAGTAGACTAGGGTCCTCCTACAATGAGCAGTTCTTC. It is translated as CASSRLGSSYNEQFF.

The chain recombines TRBV23-1 with TRBJ1-5, with D unresolved. TRBV23-1 is an ORF; its function is uncertain. The CDR3 sequence is 14 residues long. Trimming removed 0 bases from V and 0 bases from J, with 3 bases in between. CDR3 loop: CASSQSRSNQPQHF. For the CDR3, the DNA is TGCGCCAGCAGTCAATCGCGTAGCAATCAGCCCCAGCATTTT.

This chain joins TRBV30 and TRBJ1-2, with D possibly being TRBD1 (5 bases). Trimming removed 5 bases from V and 3 bases from J, with 16 bases in between. The CDR3 extends over 14 amino acids. Germline V gives CDR1 GTSNPN, CDR2 SVGIG (reference sequence). The CDR3 is CAWGPFQGYYGYTF. CDR3 DNA sequence: TGTGCCTGGGGCCCCTTCCAGGGTTACTATGGCTACACCTTC.

J is TRBJ2-1 and V is TRBV18, with a possible D match to TRBD1 (6 bases). Trimming pared 3 bases from V and 1 base from J, leaving 13 bases between. CDR3 size: 16 residues. Looked up from germline, CDR1 is KGHSH and CDR2 is LQKENI. The CDR3 DNA is TGTGCCAGCTCACCTCGGGACAAAATTTCCTACAATGAGCAGTTCTTC. This codes for CASSPRDKISYNEQFF. Full variable domain (outside the CDR3, taken from reference TRBV18 and TRBJ2-1): NAGVMQNPRHLVRRRGQEARLRCSPMKGHSHVYWYRQLPEEGLKFMVYLQKENIIDESGMPKERFSAEFPKEGPSILRIQQVVRGDSAAYFCASSPRDKISYNEQFFGPGTRLTVL.

The CDR3 DNA reads TGTGCCAGCAGCTCGACAGCGGGGGTTGATACGCAGTATTTT. Translated: CASSSTAGVDTQYF. The gene calls are TRBV11-2 and TRBJ2-3; 8 nucleotides match TRBD2. V lost 4 bases, J lost 6 bases, and 6 bases stayed unmatched. This CDR3 has 14 amino acids. Germline CDR1 and CDR2: SGHAT and FQNNGV.